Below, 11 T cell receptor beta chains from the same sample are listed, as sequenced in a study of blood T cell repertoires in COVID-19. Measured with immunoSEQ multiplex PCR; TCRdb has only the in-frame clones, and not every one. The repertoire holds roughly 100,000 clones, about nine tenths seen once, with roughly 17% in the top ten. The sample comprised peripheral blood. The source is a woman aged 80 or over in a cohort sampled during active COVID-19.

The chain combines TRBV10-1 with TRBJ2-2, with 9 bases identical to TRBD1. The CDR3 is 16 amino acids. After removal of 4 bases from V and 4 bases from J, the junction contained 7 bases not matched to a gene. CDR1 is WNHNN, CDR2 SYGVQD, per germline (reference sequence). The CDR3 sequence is CASSAPGQGITGELFF. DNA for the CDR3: TGCGCCAGCAGTGCTCCGGGACAGGGTATCACCGGGGAGCTGTTTTTT.

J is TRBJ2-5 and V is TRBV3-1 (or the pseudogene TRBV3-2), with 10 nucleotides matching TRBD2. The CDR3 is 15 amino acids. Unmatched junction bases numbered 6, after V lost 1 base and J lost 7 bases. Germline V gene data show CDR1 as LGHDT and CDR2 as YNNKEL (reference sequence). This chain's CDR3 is CASSQALAGVGTQYF. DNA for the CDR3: TGTGCCAGCAGCCAAGCCCTAGCGGGAGTTGGGACCCAGTACTTC.

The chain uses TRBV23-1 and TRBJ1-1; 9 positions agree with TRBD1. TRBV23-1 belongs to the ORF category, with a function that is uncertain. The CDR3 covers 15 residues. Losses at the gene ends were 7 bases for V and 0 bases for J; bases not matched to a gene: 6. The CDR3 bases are TGCGCCAGCAACCACAGGGGGCGATTGAACACTGAAGCTTTCTTT. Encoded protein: CASNHRGRLNTEAFF.

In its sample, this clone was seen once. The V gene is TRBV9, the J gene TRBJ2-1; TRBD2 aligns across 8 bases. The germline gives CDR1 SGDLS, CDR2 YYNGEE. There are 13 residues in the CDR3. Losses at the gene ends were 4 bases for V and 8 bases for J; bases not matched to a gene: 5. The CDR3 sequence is CASSPAGGDEQFF. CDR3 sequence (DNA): TGTGCCAGCAGCCCGGCGGGGGGCGATGAGCAGTTCTTC. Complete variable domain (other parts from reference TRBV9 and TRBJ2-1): DSGVTQTPKHLITATGQRVTLRCSPRSGDLSVYWYQQSLDQGLQFLIQYYNGEERAKGNILERFSAQQFPDLHSELNLSSLELGDSALYFCASSPAGGDEQFFGPGTRLTVL.

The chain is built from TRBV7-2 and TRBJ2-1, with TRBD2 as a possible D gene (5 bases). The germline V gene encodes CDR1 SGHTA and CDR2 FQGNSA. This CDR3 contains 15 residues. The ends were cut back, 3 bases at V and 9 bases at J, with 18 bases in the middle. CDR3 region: CASSFQATFGGEQFF. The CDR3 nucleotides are TGTGCCAGCAGCTTTCAGGCGACCTTTGGAGGTGAGCAGTTCTTC.

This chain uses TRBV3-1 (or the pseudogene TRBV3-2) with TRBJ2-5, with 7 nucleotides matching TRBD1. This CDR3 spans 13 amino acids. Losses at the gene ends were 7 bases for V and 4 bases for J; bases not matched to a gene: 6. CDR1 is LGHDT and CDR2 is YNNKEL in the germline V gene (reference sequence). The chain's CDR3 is CASIQRGRETQYF. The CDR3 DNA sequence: TGTGCCAGCATTCAAAGGGGGCGAGAGACCCAGTACTTC.

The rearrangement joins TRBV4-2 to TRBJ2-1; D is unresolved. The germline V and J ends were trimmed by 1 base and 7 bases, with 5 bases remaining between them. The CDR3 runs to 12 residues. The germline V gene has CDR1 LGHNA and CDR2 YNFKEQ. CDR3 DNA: TGTGCCAGCAGCCAAGTTATAAATGAGCAGTTCTTC. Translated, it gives CASSQVINEQFF.

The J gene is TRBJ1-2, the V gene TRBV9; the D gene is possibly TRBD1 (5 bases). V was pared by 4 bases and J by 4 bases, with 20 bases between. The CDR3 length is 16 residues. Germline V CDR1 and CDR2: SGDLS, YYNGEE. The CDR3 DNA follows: TGTGCCAGCAGCTTAAGGGAGGGAAGGGGAACCTATGGCTACACCTTC. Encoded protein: CASSLREGRGTYGYTF.

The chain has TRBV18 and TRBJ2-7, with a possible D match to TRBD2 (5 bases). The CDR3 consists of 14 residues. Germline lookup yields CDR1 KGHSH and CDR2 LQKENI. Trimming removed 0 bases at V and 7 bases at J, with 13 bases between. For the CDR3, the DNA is TGTGCCAGCTCACCACCCTCCGAGAGGAGGGAGCAGTACTTC. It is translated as CASSPPSERREQYF.

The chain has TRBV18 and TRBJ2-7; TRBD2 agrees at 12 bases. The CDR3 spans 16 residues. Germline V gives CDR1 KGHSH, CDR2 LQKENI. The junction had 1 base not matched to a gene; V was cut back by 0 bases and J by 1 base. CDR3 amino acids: CASSPPGLAGSYEQYF. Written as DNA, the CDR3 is TGTGCCAGCTCACCACCCGGACTAGCGGGATCCTACGAGCAGTACTTC.

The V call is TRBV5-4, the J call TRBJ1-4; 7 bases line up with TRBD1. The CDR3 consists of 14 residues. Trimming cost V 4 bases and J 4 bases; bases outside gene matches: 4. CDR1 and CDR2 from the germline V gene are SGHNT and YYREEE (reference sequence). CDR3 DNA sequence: TGTGCCAGCAGCAGGGGGACAGATAATGAAAAACTGTTTTTT. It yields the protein CASSRGTDNEKLFF. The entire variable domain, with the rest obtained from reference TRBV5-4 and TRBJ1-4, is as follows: ETGVTQSPTHLIKTRGQQVTLRCSSQSGHNTVSWYQQALGQGPQFIFQYYREEENGRGNFPPRFSGLQFPNYSSELNVNALELDDSALYLCASSRGTDNEKLFFGSGTQLSVL.